This T cell receptor (beta chain) appears in the sequencing data of a study of CD8 T cells in ankylosing spondylitis. The study's findings and limits: Both synovial fluid and blood in reactive arthritis had previously been reported to carry some motif variants. A motif in TCR beta, a set of eight highly homologous variants, appeared characteristic of ankylosing spondylitis blood. With a CD8+ phenotype, disease-linked clones were relatively rare in peripheral blood. Disease-linked clones reportedly concentrated significantly in matched ankylosing spondylitis synovial fluid.

The CDR3 loop spans 16 amino acids. With regard to this clonotype: Its antigen is undetermined. At one boundary the junction diverges from the germline segment, which might be a read error.

Quantitative 5'-RACE with molecular barcodes generated TCR beta libraries. From the 5' RACE reads, TCRdb called clonotypes with MiXCR, one entry per CDR3 protein. The sample lists 350,000 to 550,000 distinct CDR3 sequences; 26% were seen once. Sequencing input: blood, either unsorted or a sorted T cell fraction (not recorded which). V is TRBV12-3 or TRBV12-4 and J is TRBJ2-5, with TRBD1 matching over 8 bases. The sequence was collected from a male donor with ankylosing spondylitis. The DNA of the CDR3 is TGTGCCAGCAGTCCCAGGGGGCAGGCCCTGCAAGAGACCCAGAACTTC. As protein: CASSPRGQALQETQNF.